This T cell receptor beta chain was recovered during a study of shared clonotypes between healthy human individuals. Assay: immunoSEQ multiplex PCR; the TCRdb copy retains only in-frame clones and omits some. The sample includes about 2 million clones, about 95% of them seen just once. Germline-derived CDR1 and CDR2 are LNHDA and SQIVND (reference sequence). Trimming took 4 bases from V and 5 from J; bases not matched to a gene: 7. CDR3 length equals 15 residues. The material sequenced was naive CD4+ T cells sorted from blood. Documented subset: CD45RA+ positively selected. The TCR originated in a man between 18 and 29 years old in good health. The chain has TRBV19 and TRBJ2-7; 11 nucleotides agree with TRBD2. Here the CDR3 DNA reads TGTGCCAGTAGTAGCCTACTAGCGGGGGAAAACGAGCAGTACTTC. It codes for CASSSLLAGENEQYF.